This is a list of T cell receptor beta chains from one sample in a study of T cell responses to AZD1222 COVID-19 vaccine. The protocol was immunoSEQ multiplex PCR, while the TCRdb copy is restricted to in-frame clones and leaves out a portion. The sample includes about 150,000 clones, over 75% of them seen just once. This specimen was peripheral blood, taken 28 days after the second dose of the MenACWY control vaccine. The receptors were sampled from an adult who received the MenACWY meningococcal vaccine as a control. Both conserved end residues are part of each CDR3. A D gene is named only where the DNA matches it firmly. A clone size is listed for some rows: how often the clone was seen (once, few, many), or a class if it is expanded.

d_call j_call v_call clone_size cdr3_nt cdr3_aa
TRBD1 TRBJ1-6 TRBV6-6 - TGTGCCAGCAGCGTCGGGACAGCTAATTCACCCCTCCACTTT CASSVGTANSPLHF
- TRBJ1-1 TRBV12-5 - TGTGCTAGTGGTTTGGAGGGCGCCCACCCGGTAGCTTTCTTT CASGLEGAHPVAFF
- TRBJ1-2 TRBV7-2 - TGTGCCAGCAGCTTAGACTTTACAGGGTCAGGCTACACCTTC CASSLDFTGSGYTF
TRBD2 TRBJ2-3 TRBV5-6 once TGTGCCAGCAGGCAAGGACTAGCGGGAACTACTAGCACAGATACGCAGTATTTT CASRQGLAGTTSTDTQYF
- TRBJ1-6 TRBV5-1 - TGCGCCAGCAGCTTGACAGGGCGTATCTCACCCCTCCACTTT CASSLTGRISPLHF
TRBD1 TRBJ1-2 TRBV15 - TGTGCCACCAGCAGAGACAGACAGGGATTCGCCTCCTACACCTTC CATSRDRQGFASYTF
TRBD1 TRBJ1-2 TRBV5-1 - TGCGCCAGCAGCTTGGTAGGGACAGGAGCCTATGGCTACACCTTC CASSLVGTGAYGYTF
- TRBJ2-5 TRBV11-2 - TGTGCCAGCAGCCCGGTGCACAGGGAGACCCAGTACTTC CASSPVHRETQYF
- TRBJ2-1 TRBV12-3/TRBV12-4 - TGTGCCAGCAGTAGGACTAACAATGAGCAGTTCTTC CASSRTNNEQFF
TRBD1 TRBJ2-7 TRBV7-9 once TGTGCCAGCAGCCACCAGGGACAGGACTCCTACGAGCAGTACTTC CASSHQGQDSYEQYF
TRBD2 TRBJ2-3 TRBV7-3 - TGTGCCAGCAGCTTCTTAGGACTAGCAAATACGCAGTATTTT CASSFLGLANTQYF
- TRBJ2-3 TRBV30 - TGTGCCCGCCAGGGGTTTAGGGCAGATACGCAGTATTTT CARQGFRADTQYF
TRBD1 TRBJ1-1 TRBV18 - TGTGCCAGCTCACCGTTTGTCCCGGGACAGGCGCTGAACACTGAAGCTTTCTTT CASSPFVPGQALNTEAFF
- TRBJ1-2 TRBV9 once TGTGCCAGCAGCTCGTCCGGGGGGGGCTATGGCTACACCTTC CASSSSGGGYGYTF
TRBD2 TRBJ2-7 TRBV14 - TGTGCCAGCAGCCGCAAGTGGGGGATGGGGAGGGAGTCCTACGAGCAGTACTTC CASSRKWGMGRESYEQYF
- TRBJ2-3 TRBV5-6 - TGTGCCAGCAGTGCAGGGAGATTGAGCGCAGATACGCAGTATTTT CASSAGRLSADTQYF
- TRBJ2-2 TRBV24-1 - TGTGCCACCAGTGATCCGGGACCCGGGGGAACCGGGGAGCTGTTTTTT CATSDPGPGGTGELFF
- TRBJ1-1 TRBV10-2 many TGCGCCAGCAGTGAACCCCCTAACACTGAAGCTTTCTTT CASSEPPNTEAFF
TRBD2 TRBJ2-2 TRBV5-6 - TGTGCCAGCAGCTCCCTTCGGGGAGGGGAAGTGCTGTTTTTT CASSSLRGGEVLFF
- TRBJ1-1 TRBV19 few TGTGCCAGTAGTATCTTGGGACAACCGGGGCGGCCGAACACTGAAGCTTTCTTT CASSILGQPGRPNTEAFF
- TRBJ1-1 TRBV21-1 - TGTGCCAGCACCAAGTACGCGGCGGGACAGGGACCCTGGGGGGGCACTGAAGCTTTCTTT CASTKYAAGQGPWGGTEAFF
- TRBJ1-2 TRBV4-2 few TGTGCCAGCAGCCAAGAAGGGCTTGGGGTTGCTGGCTACACCTTC CASSQEGLGVAGYTF
TRBD1 TRBJ1-2 TRBV14 - TGTGCCAGCAGCCCGCTGGACAGGGCCAGCTATGGCTACACCTTC CASSPLDRASYGYTF
- TRBJ2-2 TRBV25-1 - TGTGCCAGCAGTGACGGTGGGGGACACACCGGGGAGCTGTTTTTT CASSDGGGHTGELFF
- TRBJ2-2 TRBV11-2 few TGTGCCAGCAGAGTAGGGGGAGCCGGGGAGCTGTTTTTT CASRVGGAGELFF
TRBD1 TRBJ1-2 TRBV6-5 - TGTGCCAGCAGTTCGGAAGGGACAGCTATCTATGGCTACACCTTC CASSSEGTAIYGYTF
TRBD1 TRBJ2-7 TRBV5-4 - TGTGCCAGCAGCCCCATGGACAGGGAGTACGAGCAGTACTTC CASSPMDREYEQYF
- TRBJ2-7 TRBV23-1 - TGCGCCAGCAGTCAATTCCCCAGGAGTAATCACTACGAGCAGTACTTC CASSQFPRSNHYEQYF
TRBD1 TRBJ1-1 TRBV6-2/TRBV6-3 - TGTGCCAGCAGTCCGACATCATTTGGACAGGCGAACACTGAAGCTTTCTTT CASSPTSFGQANTEAFF
- TRBJ2-3 TRBV24-1 - TGTGCCACCAGTGGCAGCACAGATACGCAGTATTTT CATSGSTDTQYF